This entry lists 22 T cell receptor beta chains sequenced from one sample in a study of early T cells in non-severe SARS-CoV-2 infection. Via MiXCR, TCRdb re-called the 5' RACE reads, giving one row per CDR3 protein. The sample carries some 33,000 distinct CDR3 sequences, 4.5% to 6% recorded once. Sequenced input: whole blood. These receptors all come from an adult who was a healthcare worker with PCR-confirmed SARS-CoV-2 infection or an uninfected control (not recorded which).

For the CDR3, the DNA is TGTGCCAGCCTTCTTGGGAGCGGGGGGACCGCAGATACGCAGTATTTT. This translates into CASLLGSGGTADTQYF. V usage is TRBV18 and J usage is TRBJ2-3; 9 bases map to TRBD2. J lost 4 bases, V lost 8 bases, and 13 bases had no gene match. CDR1 is KGHSH and CDR2 is LQKENI in the germline V gene. CDR3 length: 16 residues.

In this sample, this clonotype turned up many times. This chain joins TRBV7-6 and TRBJ2-1, with D tentatively TRBD1 (6 bases). Deletions cut 2 bases from V and 12 bases from J, with 14 bases between. The CDR3 is 13 amino acids. CDR1 is SGHVS, CDR2 FNYEAQ, per germline. CDR3 sequence reads: CASSLTAGVGQFF. DNA for the CDR3: TGTGCCAGCAGCTTAACGGCAGGGGTTGGGCAGTTCTTC.

This clonotype was detected only once. The chain joins TRBV2 to TRBJ1-1; no definite D call. V dropped 3 bases and J dropped 1 base, with 9 bases sitting between them. Germline assignment: CDR1 SNHLY and CDR2 FYNNEI. The CDR3 extends over 14 amino acids. This CDR3 is CASSEELANTEAFF. The CDR3 coding sequence is TGTGCCAGCAGTGAGGAGTTGGCGAACACTGAAGCTTTCTTT.

This clonotype was counted between two and nine times. The J gene is TRBJ2-5, the V gene TRBV6-6; D tentatively fits TRBD1 or TRBD2 (6 bases each). This CDR3 has 12 residues. The ends were cut back, 7 bases at V and 4 bases at J, with 10 bases in the middle. Germline CDR1 and CDR2: MNHNY and SVGAGI (reference sequence). DNA for the CDR3: TGTGCCAGCACCCCGGGGGCAGAGACCCAGTACTTC. It is translated as CASTPGAETQYF.

This clonotype has at least ten counts. The chain combines TRBV30 with TRBJ1-5; a possible D gene is TRBD1 (5 bases). CDR1 and CDR2 from the germline V gene are GTSNPN and SVGIG (reference sequence). CDR3 length: 14 amino acids. With 1 base removed from V and 7 bases from J, the gap between germline ends came to 14 bases. The CDR3 bases are TGTGCCTGGAGTGAGGGAGGGGAAGCGCAGCCCCAGCATTTT. Amino acids: CAWSEGGEAQPQHF.

This CDR3 is CASSSWALAETQYF. CDR3 in DNA: TGTGCCAGCAGTTCTTGGGCCCTGGCGGAGACCCAGTACTTC. The gene calls are TRBV6-5 and TRBJ2-5; no clear D gene. Trimming stripped 4 bases from V and 5 bases from J, with 14 bases between. The CDR3 is made up of 14 amino acids. Germline loops: CDR1 MNHEY, CDR2 SVGAGI.

This clonotype was picked up many times. This chain links TRBV24-1 with TRBJ1-2; 10 bases line up with TRBD1. J lost 8 bases, V lost 4 bases, and 6 bases had no gene match. Germline CDR1 is KGHDR and CDR2 is SFDVKD. CDR3 length: 14 residues. CDR3 sequence (DNA): TGTGCCACCAGTGAACCTGGGACAGGGGTAGGCTACACCTTC. This translates into CATSEPGTGVGYTF.

This chain links TRBV3-1 with TRBJ2-1; possible D gene TRBD2, 6 bases. This CDR3 contains 12 residues. Germline loops: CDR1 LGHDT, CDR2 YNNKEL (reference sequence). V lost 5 bases to trimming and J lost 9 bases, with 11 bases between them. The CDR3 DNA reads as TGTGCCAGCAGCGGAGACGGGGGTGAGCAGTTCTTC. Its translation is CASSGDGGEQFF.

The chain couples TRBV7-3 to TRBJ2-3; 9 nucleotides agree with TRBD2. The CDR3 consists of 16 residues. Looked up from germline, CDR1 is SGHTA and CDR2 is FQGTGA. The V gene end was trimmed by 5 bases and the J gene end by 4 bases; junction bases not matched to a gene: 10. The CDR3, as DNA: TGTGCCAGCAGCCTTGGGGTAGCGGGAGCGGCAGATACGCAGTATTTT. Protein sequence: CASSLGVAGAADTQYF. The full variable domain, in which reference TRBV7-3 and TRBJ2-3 provide the parts outside the CDR3, is GAGVSQTPSNKVTEKGKYVELRCDPISGHTALYWYRQSLGQGPEFLIYFQGTGAADDSGLPNDRFFAVRPEGSVSTLKIQRTERGDSAVYLCASSLGVAGAADTQYFGPGTRLTVL.

The genes are TRBV7-2 and TRBJ2-5; D might be TRBD1 (5 bases). The CDR3 extends over 15 amino acids. The V gene lost 1 base and the J gene lost 1 base, with 10 bases spanning the gap. Per germline, CDR1 SGHTA and CDR2 FQGNSA. CDR3 bases: TGTGCCAGCAGCTTAGTGGCCGACAGCCAAGAGACCCAGTACTTC. It is translated as CASSLVADSQETQYF.

This clonotype was counted ten times or more. The V call is TRBV7-2, the J call TRBJ1-1, with TRBD1 matching 7 bases. Germline V gives CDR1 SGHTA, CDR2 FQGNSA. This CDR3 spans 16 amino acids. Trimming at V came to 1 base and at J to 6 bases, leaving 11 bases not matched to a gene. Written as DNA, the CDR3 is TGTGCCAGCAGCTTAGTTCGGGGGGTAGGGACAGCTGAAGCTTTCTTT. Translation: CASSLVRGVGTAEAFF. Drawing the rest from reference TRBV7-2 and TRBJ1-1, the complete variable domain is GAGVSQSPSNKVTEKGKDVELRCDPISGHTALYWYRQSLGQGLEFLIYFQGNSAPDKSGLPSDRFSAERTGGSVSTLTIQRTQQEDSAVYLCASSLVRGVGTAEAFFGQGTRLTVV.

This clonotype showed up many times. The chain is built from TRBV7-2 and TRBJ2-1; TRBD2 aligns across 9 bases. The CDR3 is made up of 15 amino acids. Germline V lookup: CDR1 SGHTA, CDR2 FQGNSA. V trimming: 5 bases; J trimming: 7 bases; junction bases outside the gene matches: 9. The CDR3 nucleotides are TGTGCCAGCAGCCAGGGGCGGGGGGGCCTTAATGAGCAGTTCTTC. Translated: CASSQGRGGLNEQFF.

The chain uses TRBV7-2 and TRBJ2-5; 9 bases agree with TRBD2. CDR1 and CDR2 (germline): SGHTA, FQGNSA. CDR3 length: 17 amino acids. Trimming removed 5 bases from V and 0 bases from J; junction bases left unmatched: 10. CDR3 bases: TGTGCCAGCAGCCTAGGACTAGCGCTACGGTACCAAGAGACCCAGTACTTC. Its protein is CASSLGLALRYQETQYF.

This clonotype was detected many times. The genes are TRBV24-1 and TRBJ1-2; 10 positions match TRBD1. The V and J ends lost 11 bases and 5 bases, in that order; junction bases with no gene match: 7. The CDR3 has 13 residues. In germline, CDR1 is KGHDR, CDR2 SFDVKD. The CDR3 reads CAIGQGERYGYTF. In nucleotides, the CDR3 is TGTGCCATAGGACAGGGGGAACGGTATGGCTACACCTTC.

This clonotype came up many times. The J gene is TRBJ2-1, the V gene TRBV5-6, with a weak D call TRBD2 (5 bases). Deletions cut 0 bases from V and 7 bases from J, with 8 bases between. The CDR3 loop spans 13 amino acids. Germline values: CDR1 SGHDT, CDR2 YYEEEE. The CDR3 region has the DNA TGTGCCAGCAGCTTGGCCGGCGGGAATGAGCAGTTCTTC. Its translation: CASSLAGGNEQFF.

This clonotype was seen more than once but under ten times. The V call is TRBV7-2, the J call TRBJ2-3; a possible D gene is TRBD2 (6 bases). The ends were cut back, 5 bases at V and 6 bases at J, with 12 bases in the middle. The CDR3 runs to 13 residues. From germline, CDR1 is SGHTA and CDR2 FQGNSA. CDR3 in amino acids: CASSLSTSDTQYF. CDR3 in DNA: TGTGCCAGCAGCCTGAGTACTAGCGATACGCAGTATTTT.

The chain recombines TRBV2 with TRBJ1-2, with D maybe TRBD1 (6 bases). Trimming left V 3 bases short and J 4 bases short, with 12 bases between. CDR3 length: 14 residues. Looked up from germline, CDR1 is SNHLY and CDR2 is FYNNEI. The CDR3 sequence is CASSEDSGPYGYTF. The CDR3 bases are TGTGCCAGCAGTGAGGACAGCGGCCCCTATGGCTACACCTTC.

This clonotype was observed at least ten times. This chain links TRBV24-1 with TRBJ1-2, with TRBD1 as a possible D gene (5 bases). V gave up 6 bases and J gave up 4 bases, with 11 bases separating them. In germline, CDR1 is KGHDR, CDR2 SFDVKD. The CDR3 length is 13 residues. The chain's CDR3 is CATSRGLGYGYTF. The DNA for the CDR3 is TGTGCCACCAGTAGGGGACTCGGCTATGGCTACACCTTC.

This chain links TRBV20-1 with TRBJ1-4; 9 nucleotides line up with TRBD1. CDR3 length: 15 residues. CDR1 DFQATT and CDR2 SNEGSKA come from the germline V gene (reference sequence). The trim removed 1 base at V and 3 bases at J, leaving 3 bases unmatched. The CDR3 loop reads CSARGQGGSNEKLFF. CDR3 bases: TGCAGTGCTAGAGGACAGGGGGGTTCTAATGAAAAACTGTTTTTT.

This clonotype showed up many times. The chain uses TRBV24-1 and TRBJ2-1, with TRBD1 matching 9 bases. The germline V gene has CDR1 KGHDR and CDR2 SFDVKD. J lost 2 bases, V lost 6 bases, and 4 bases had no gene match. CDR3 length: 15 residues. CDR3 sequence (DNA): TGTGCCACCAGTAACCGGGACAGGGCCTACAATGAGCAGTTCTTC. It codes for CATSNRDRAYNEQFF.

This clonotype was seen more than once but under ten times. The chain links TRBV6-2 or TRBV6-3 to TRBJ2-1; 10 bases match TRBD2. Losses at the gene ends were 0 bases for V and 0 bases for J; bases not matched to a gene: 8. This CDR3 comprises 19 residues. Germline loops: CDR1 MNHEY, CDR2 SVGEGT. As DNA, the CDR3 is TGTGCCAGCAGTTACTCCCCCGGACTAGCGGATAGCTCCTACAATGAGCAGTTCTTC. Its protein is CASSYSPGLADSSYNEQFF.

This chain joins TRBV15 and TRBJ2-3; a weak D match, TRBD2 (5 bases). The V and J ends lost 1 base and 0 bases respectively, with 11 bases between them. The CDR3 contains 16 residues. Germline assignment: CDR1 LNHNV and CDR2 YYDKDF (reference sequence). The CDR3: CATSRVSGRSTDTQYF. The CDR3 DNA sequence: TGTGCCACCAGCAGAGTATCGGGGAGAAGCACAGATACGCAGTATTTT.